The 15 T cell receptor beta chains presented below share a single source sample, sequenced in a study of shared clonotypes between healthy human individuals. Using immunoSEQ multiplex PCR, the repertoire was profiled, and TCRdb retains in-frame clones only, with some absent. The sample includes more than 2,000,000 clones, 90% to 95% of them seen just once. Sample: naive CD4+ T cells from PBMCs. The subset was: CD45RA+ positively selected. Source of these receptors: a man in his late teens or twenties in good health. Some clones in this sample may be carry-over from other donors' samples.

This chain uses TRBV28 with TRBJ1-3, with D possibly TRBD1 on 6 matching bases. V was pared by 5 bases and J by 3 bases, with 14 bases between. CDR3 length equals 15 residues. Germline values: CDR1 MDHEN, CDR2 SYDVKM. The CDR3 DNA follows: TGTGCCAGCAGTGGGGGCGTCCTAGGTGGAAACACCATATATTTT. This codes for CASSGGVLGGNTIYF.

V is TRBV28 and J is TRBJ2-7, with 10 positions matching TRBD1. The J segment lost 2 bases and the V segment lost 7 bases, leaving 11 bases of the junction unmatched. This CDR3 comprises 16 residues. CDR1 is MDHEN, CDR2 SYDVKM, per germline. CDR3: CASNSPGDRGPYEQYF. As DNA, the CDR3 is TGTGCCAGCAACTCACCCGGGGACAGGGGCCCCTACGAGCAGTACTTC.

The V call is TRBV6-5, the J call TRBJ1-5; unclear D gene. The CDR3 spans 14 residues. Germline values: CDR1 MNHEY, CDR2 SVGAGI. The V end was cut by 8 bases, the J end by 5 bases, with 16 bases between. The CDR3 loop reads CASRRGLNDQPQHF. CDR3 DNA sequence: TGTGCCAGCCGACGAGGACTGAACGATCAGCCCCAGCATTTT.

The chain has TRBV30 and TRBJ1-4; D perhaps matches TRBD1 (5 bases). The V gene's germline CDR1 is GTSNPN and CDR2 SVGIG (reference sequence). Trimming took 0 bases from V and 8 from J, leaving 19 bases between them. This CDR3 comprises 16 residues. The CDR3 bases are TGTGCCTGGAGTGTACTCGGCCGGGACTCGTCCGAAAAACTGTTTTTT. The encoded protein is CAWSVLGRDSSEKLFF.

The CDR3, as DNA: TGCGCCAGCAGCCAAGATGAATTCCGGGGGAACACTGAAGCTTTCTTT. This gives the protein CASSQDEFRGNTEAFF. The rearrangement joins TRBV4-3 to TRBJ1-1, with D hard to call. The CDR3 covers 16 residues. Germline values: CDR1 LGHNA, CDR2 YSLEER. V lost 0 bases and J 1 base, leaving 12 bases between the germline ends.

The chain recombines TRBV16 with TRBJ1-1; 7 positions agree with TRBD1. The CDR3 has 15 residues. CDR1 KGHSY and CDR2 FQNENV come from the germline V gene. V shed 2 bases, J shed 1 base, and the junction held 4 bases outside the gene matches. The CDR3 nucleotides are TGTGCCAGCAGCCAAGCCGGGACAGCGAACACTGAAGCTTTCTTT. Translated, it gives CASSQAGTANTEAFF.

This CDR3 is CASSDSLTVDEQYF. The DNA of the CDR3 is TGTGCCAGCAGTGACAGTCTAACCGTGGACGAGCAGTACTTC. The chain employs TRBV6-1 and TRBJ2-7; D unclear. The CDR3 sequence is 14 residues long. V lost 3 bases to trimming and J lost 5 bases, with 14 bases between them. The germline V gene encodes CDR1 MNHNS and CDR2 SASEGT.

The chain recombines TRBV19 with TRBJ2-1; maybe TRBD1 (5 bases). This CDR3 is 13 amino acids long. Trimming left V 7 bases short and J 3 bases short, with 10 bases between. Germline V gene sequence: CDR1 LNHDA, CDR2 SQIVND (reference sequence). CDR3 sequence reads: CASTDRLYNEQFF. CDR3 coding DNA: TGTGCCAGTACTGACAGACTCTACAATGAGCAGTTCTTC.

The rearrangement joins TRBV29-1 to TRBJ2-5, with D perhaps matching TRBD1 or TRBD2 (5 bases each). The CDR3 sequence is 9 residues long. Trimming pared 7 bases from V and 5 bases from J, leaving 5 bases between. Looked up from germline, CDR1 is SQVTM and CDR2 is ANQGSEA. This chain's CDR3 is CSGGETQYF. CDR3 sequence (DNA): TGCAGCGGGGGGGAGACCCAGTACTTC.

The chain uses TRBV2 and TRBJ2-2; D is unclear. CDR3 size: 13 residues. Germline V gene lookup returns CDR1 SNHLY and CDR2 FYNNEI. Between the trimmed V and J ends, which lost 7 bases and 4 bases, there was a span of 10 bases. As DNA, the CDR3 is TGTGCCAGCAACCGAGTCCCCACCGGGGAGCTGTTTTTT. Translating gives CASNRVPTGELFF.

This sequence joins TRBV2 and TRBJ1-2, with a weak D call TRBD1 (5 bases). Trimming shortened V by 4 bases and J by 9 bases, and 18 bases separated the two germline ends. Germline assignment: CDR1 SNHLY and CDR2 FYNNEI. CDR3 length equals 14 residues. The DNA for the CDR3 is TGTGCCAGCAGTGGGCAGGGCCCAGGATGGCGCTACACCTTC. It encodes CASSGQGPGWRYTF. The complete variable domain, with remaining parts taken from reference TRBV2 and TRBJ1-2, reads EPEVTQTPSHQVTQMGQEVILRCVPISNHLYFYWYRQILGQKVEFLVSFYNNEISEKSEIFDDQFSVERPDGSNFTLKIRSTKLEDSAMYFCASSGQGPGWRYTFGSGTRLTVV.

The chain uses TRBV28 and TRBJ1-1, with D hard to call. Germline CDR1 reads MDHEN; CDR2 reads SYDVKM. The CDR3 sequence is 13 residues long. V lost 5 bases to trimming and J lost 0 bases, with 7 bases between them. The CDR3 sequence: CASSAILNTEAFF. The CDR3 coding sequence is TGTGCCAGCAGTGCCATATTGAACACTGAAGCTTTCTTT. Combining the CDR3 with reference TRBV28 and TRBJ1-1 gives the whole variable domain DVKVTQSSRYLVKRTGEKVFLECVQDMDHENMFWYRQDPGLGLRLIYFSYDVKMKEKGDIPEGYSVSREKKERFSLILESASTNQTSMYLCASSAILNTEAFFGQGTRLTVV.

The rearrangement joins TRBV5-1 to TRBJ2-3, with 11 positions matching TRBD2. The CDR3 is 18 residues long. Germline V gives CDR1 SGHRS, CDR2 YFSETQ. V shed 7 bases, J shed 1 base, and the junction held 14 bases outside the gene matches. This CDR3 is CASRIITRGLAGTDTQYF. For the CDR3, the DNA is TGCGCCAGCCGTATCATCACCCGGGGACTAGCGGGCACAGATACGCAGTATTTT.

The V call is TRBV5-1, the J call TRBJ2-2; D might be TRBD2 (6 bases). The CDR3 covers 15 residues. In germline, CDR1 is SGHRS, CDR2 YFSETQ. Trimming removed 4 bases from V and 4 bases from J, with 14 bases in between. CDR3 sequence: CASSRGGGSTGELFF. The CDR3 region has the DNA TGCGCCAGCAGCCGTGGTGGAGGGTCCACCGGGGAGCTGTTTTTT.

This chain uses TRBV29-1 with TRBJ1-5, with unresolved D. Trimming removed 7 bases from V and 0 bases from J, with 10 bases in between. The V gene's germline CDR1 is SQVTM and CDR2 ANQGSEA. The CDR3 spans 13 residues. The CDR3 DNA sequence: TGCAGCGCCCAGGAATATAGCAATCAGCCCCAGCATTTT. Protein sequence: CSAQEYSNQPQHF.